This TCR beta chain came from a study of blood T cell repertoires in COVID-19. About the research overall: The United States, Italy and Spain provided the acute and convalescent COVID-19 samples.

Assay: immunoSEQ multiplex PCR; the TCRdb copy retains only in-frame clones and omits some. The profile shows about 480,000 clones, roughly 90% of them singletons. The germline V gene encodes CDR1 MNHEY and CDR2 SMNVEV (reference sequence). The ends lost 6 bases at V and 3 bases at J; junction bases unmatched: 6. The CDR3 has 14 amino acids. This TCR was sampled from a woman between 40 and 50 years old who had recovered from COVID-19. V is TRBV27 and J is TRBJ1-2; 8 bases are shared with TRBD1. Sequencing was carried out using PBMCs or T cells enriched from blood (not recorded which). The CDR3 DNA is TGTGCCAGCAGCCCCGCGACAGGGGACTATGGCTACACCTTC. This encodes CASSPATGDYGYTF.